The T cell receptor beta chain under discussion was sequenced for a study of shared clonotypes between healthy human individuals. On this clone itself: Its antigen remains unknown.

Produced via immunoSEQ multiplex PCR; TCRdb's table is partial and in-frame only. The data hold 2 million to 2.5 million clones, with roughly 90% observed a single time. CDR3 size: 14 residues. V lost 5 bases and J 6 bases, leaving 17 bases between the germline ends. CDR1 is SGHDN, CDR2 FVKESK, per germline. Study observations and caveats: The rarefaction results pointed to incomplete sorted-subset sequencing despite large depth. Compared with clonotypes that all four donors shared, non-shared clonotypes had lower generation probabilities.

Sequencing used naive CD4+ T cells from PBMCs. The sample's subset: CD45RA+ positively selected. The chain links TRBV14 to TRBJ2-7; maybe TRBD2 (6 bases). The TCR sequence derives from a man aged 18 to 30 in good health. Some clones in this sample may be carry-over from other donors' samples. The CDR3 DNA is TGTGCCAGCAGCACCGGGACTGGGGGGATCGAGCAGTACTTC. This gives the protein CASSTGTGGIEQYF.